The 29 T cell receptor beta chains reported below all come from one sample, sequenced in a study of blood T cell repertoires in COVID-19. Using immunoSEQ multiplex PCR, the repertoire was profiled, and TCRdb retains in-frame clones only, with some absent. This sample has around 200,000 clones, with 87% found just once. Sequenced: peripheral blood. All receptors derive from a woman aged 18-35 years who had recovered from COVID-19.

The genes are TRBV7-8 and TRBJ1-5, with D unresolved. This CDR3 region has 14 residues. Trimming left V 8 bases short and J 0 bases short, with 11 bases between. Looked up from germline, CDR1 is SGHVS and CDR2 is FQNEAQ. The CDR3 sequence is CASLEANSNQPQHF. CDR3 coding DNA: TGTGCCAGCCTCGAAGCAAATAGCAATCAGCCCCAGCATTTT.

This chain uses TRBV5-1 with TRBJ2-5, with TRBD2 matching 7 bases. CDR1 and CDR2 from the germline V gene are SGHRS and YFSETQ. The CDR3 sequence is 17 residues long. Losses at the gene ends were 0 bases for V and 2 bases for J; bases not matched to a gene: 10. CDR3 sequence reads: CASSLGVLADTQETQYF. The CDR3 DNA reads TGCGCCAGCAGCTTGGGGGTTCTAGCGGATACGCAAGAGACCCAGTACTTC.

This rearrangement joins TRBV7-6 to TRBJ2-1; the D gene is possibly TRBD2 (6 bases). CDR3 length equals 13 residues. Germline assignment: CDR1 SGHVS and CDR2 FNYEAQ. V was cut by 1 base and J by 12 bases, with 13 bases left in between. CDR3 sequence: CASSLEPREVQFF. CDR3 in DNA: TGTGCCAGCAGCTTAGAACCAAGGGAGGTGCAGTTCTTC.

The chain couples TRBV6-4 to TRBJ2-1, with 11 bases identical to TRBD2. This CDR3 contains 14 residues. Germline lookup yields CDR1 MRHNA and CDR2 SNTAGT. V was pared by 8 bases and J by 4 bases, with 4 bases of the junction left unmatched. In DNA, the CDR3 is TGTGCCAGCGCTAGCGGGGGGTTGTACAATGAGCAGTTCTTC. Protein sequence: CASASGGLYNEQFF.

The V call is TRBV29-1, the J call TRBJ2-1, with 9 bases fitting TRBD2. The CDR3 has 14 residues. J was trimmed by 6 bases and V by 6 bases; bases with no gene match: 9. Germline V gene sequence: CDR1 SQVTM, CDR2 ANQGSEA. The CDR3 loop reads CSVPPAGGPNEQFF. CDR3 coding DNA: TGCAGCGTCCCCCCAGCGGGAGGACCCAATGAGCAGTTCTTC.

V and J are TRBV11-1 and TRBJ2-7, with D possibly being TRBD1 (6 bases). Trimming took off 5 bases at V and 3 bases at J, with 14 bases between the two ends. The length of the CDR3 is 14 residues. Germline CDR1 SGHAT, CDR2 FQDESV (reference sequence). The DNA of the CDR3 is TGTGCCAGCAGCCGCTTGGACAGCCGCTACGAGCAGTACTTC. Its translation: CASSRLDSRYEQYF.

This chain uses TRBV24-1 with TRBJ1-4, with a weak D call TRBD1 (6 bases). The CDR3 spans 15 residues. The germline V and J ends were trimmed by 2 bases and 7 bases, with 13 bases remaining between them. Germline-derived CDR1 and CDR2 are KGHDR and SFDVKD. The CDR3 region is CATSDSARGTEKLFF. The CDR3 region has the DNA TGTGCCACCAGTGATTCCGCCAGGGGTACTGAAAAACTGTTTTTT.

The rearrangement links TRBV29-1 to TRBJ2-6, with TRBD1 matching over 7 bases. The CDR3 runs to 14 residues. With 3 bases clipped from V and 11 bases from J, the junction kept 10 bases outside the gene matches. Germline V lookup: CDR1 SQVTM, CDR2 ANQGSEA. CDR3 sequence (DNA): TGCAGCGTTGAGGGCCTTCAGGGGGTGGACGTCCTGACTTTC. It specifies CSVEGLQGVDVLTF.

The V and J genes are TRBV7-3 and TRBJ1-1; perhaps TRBD1 as D (6 bases). The CDR3 is 14 amino acids. CDR1 is SGHTA and CDR2 is FQGTGA in the germline V gene. Between the trimmed V and J ends, which lost 2 bases and 1 base, there was a span of 8 bases. The CDR3 protein is CASSLQGRNTEAFF. Here the CDR3 DNA reads TGTGCCAGCAGCTTACAGGGGAGGAACACTGAAGCTTTCTTT.

This rearrangement joins TRBV5-5 to TRBJ2-3; no clear D gene. V dropped 5 bases and J dropped 0 bases, with 13 bases sitting between them. CDR3 size: 15 residues. Germline-derived CDR1 and CDR2 are SGHKS and YYEKEE (reference sequence). The CDR3 protein is CASSLLSTSTDTQYF. The DNA for the CDR3 is TGTGCCAGCAGTCTACTATCAACTAGCACAGATACGCAGTATTTT. The complete variable domain, with remaining parts taken from reference TRBV5-5 and TRBJ2-3, reads DAGVTQSPTHLIKTRGQQVTLRCSPISGHKSVSWYQQVLGQGPQFIFQYYEKEERGRGNFPDRFSARQFPNYSSELNVNALLLGDSALYLCASSLLSTSTDTQYFGPGTRLTVL.

The V and J genes are TRBV5-6 and TRBJ2-7; 8 bases map to TRBD2. From germline, CDR1 is SGHDT and CDR2 YYEEEE. The V segment lost 4 bases and the J segment 1 base; nucleotides outside the gene matches: 7. The CDR3 spans 15 residues. CDR3 bases: TGTGCCAGCAGCCTCGGGAGGGCTCATTCCTACGAGCAGTACGTC. It yields the protein CASSLGRAHSYEQYV.

The rearrangement joins TRBV27 to TRBJ1-5; D is possibly TRBD1 (6 bases). The CDR3 runs to 14 residues. The V end lost 4 bases, the J end lost 8 bases, and 15 bases lay between the germline ends. CDR1 and CDR2 (germline): MNHEY, SMNVEV (reference sequence). The chain's CDR3 is CASSSPLRGEPQHF. CDR3 nucleotides: TGTGCCAGCAGTTCCCCCCTCAGGGGTGAGCCCCAGCATTTT.

The chain joins TRBV7-3 to TRBJ2-2; 12 bases are a match to TRBD2. This CDR3 has 16 residues. Germline V gene sequence: CDR1 SGHTA, CDR2 FQGTGA. J gave up 9 bases and V 3 bases, and 8 bases lay outside the gene matches. The CDR3 DNA reads TGTGCCAGCAGCTTGAGCCTAGCGGGGGGGCAAAGGGAGCTGTTTTTT. Protein product: CASSLSLAGGQRELFF. Supplemented by reference TRBV7-3 and TRBJ2-2, the full variable domain reads GAGVSQTPSNKVTEKGKYVELRCDPISGHTALYWYRQSLGQGPEFLIYFQGTGAADDSGLPNDRFFAVRPEGSVSTLKIQRTERGDSAVYLCASSLSLAGGQRELFFGEGSRLTVL.

This chain uses TRBV20-1 with TRBJ2-7, with D unresolved. With 4 bases removed from V and 4 bases from J, the gap between germline ends came to 8 bases. The CDR3 runs to 11 residues. Per the germline V gene, CDR1 is DFQATT and CDR2 is SNEGSKA (reference sequence). CDR3 DNA: TGCAGTGCTAAACAGTTTTACGAGCAGTACTTC. Translation: CSAKQFYEQYF.

This chain uses TRBV6-2 or TRBV6-3 with TRBJ2-3; 9 bases are shared with TRBD2. Germline lookup yields CDR1 MNHEY and CDR2 SVGEGT. The CDR3 loop spans 15 amino acids. V trimming: 4 bases; J trimming: 1 base; junction bases outside the gene matches: 3. For the CDR3, the DNA is TGTGCCAGCAGTTGGAGGACTAGCGGCACAGATACGCAGTATTTT. It yields the protein CASSWRTSGTDTQYF.

CDR3 loop: CASSLLPGTSGSSEQFF. The CDR3 DNA sequence: TGTGCCAGCAGCCTTCTCCCCGGGACTAGCGGGAGTAGTGAGCAGTTCTTC. The chain has TRBV7-2 and TRBJ2-1, with 14 bases aligning to TRBD2. The CDR3 consists of 17 residues. Germline V gene data show CDR1 as SGHTA and CDR2 as FQGNSA. After removal of 5 bases from V and 9 bases from J, the junction contained 12 bases not matched to a gene.

The rearrangement uses TRBV6-5 and TRBJ2-3; TRBD1 agrees at 7 bases. Germline CDR1 and CDR2: MNHEY and SVGAGI. V was clipped by 3 bases and J by 4 bases; unmatched bases: 4. The CDR3 consists of 14 residues. This CDR3 is CASSYSTGADTQYF. The CDR3, as DNA: TGTGCCAGCAGTTATTCTACAGGGGCAGATACGCAGTATTTT.

The chain carries TRBV7-2 and TRBJ1-1, with 7 bases matching TRBD1. Germline V lookup: CDR1 SGHTA, CDR2 FQGNSA. The CDR3 length is 15 residues. V trimming: 5 bases; J trimming: 3 bases; junction bases outside the gene matches: 9. Here the CDR3 reads CASSGTRQGYTEAFF. The CDR3 nucleotides are TGTGCCAGCAGCGGAACCCGACAGGGCTACACTGAAGCTTTCTTT.

This chain connects TRBV24-1 to TRBJ2-7; TRBD1 matches at 7 bases. Germline assignment: CDR1 KGHDR and CDR2 SFDVKD. CDR3 length equals 13 residues. V dropped 4 bases and J dropped 6; count of bases not matched to a gene: 5. This CDR3 reads CATSDANRGEQYF. The CDR3 DNA follows: TGTGCCACCAGTGACGCCAACAGGGGCGAGCAGTACTTC.

This chain joins TRBV18 and TRBJ2-5; tentatively, D is TRBD2 (5 bases). Germline V lookup: CDR1 KGHSH, CDR2 LQKENI. V was trimmed by 3 bases and J by 0 bases, leaving 11 bases between them. The CDR3 is 15 amino acids. The CDR3 here is CASSPEPGNQETQYF. DNA of the CDR3: TGTGCCAGCTCACCGGAACCCGGGAACCAAGAGACCCAGTACTTC.

This rearrangement joins TRBV25-1 to TRBJ1-1; the D gene is possibly TRBD1 (6 bases). Trimming stripped 6 bases from V and 1 base from J, with 9 bases between. The CDR3 runs 13 residues. The V gene's germline CDR1 is MGHDK and CDR2 SYGVNS. Here the CDR3 DNA reads TGTGCCAGCAGCCTACAGGGGAACACTGAAGCTTTCTTT. It translates to CASSLQGNTEAFF. The variable domain in full, completed from reference TRBV25-1 and TRBJ1-1, reads EADIYQTPRYLVIGTGKKITLECSQTMGHDKMYWYQQDPGMELHLIHYSYGVNSTEKGDLSSESTVSRIRTEHFPLTLESARPSHTSQYLCASSLQGNTEAFFGQGTRLTVV.

The chain uses TRBV21-1 and TRBJ1-4; the table's D call, TRBD1, has no DNA check behind it. TRBV21-1 is noted as a pseudogene. The CDR3 has 15 amino acids. The CDR3 is CASSSQGTTNEKLFF. CDR3 nucleotide sequence: TGTGCCAGCAGCTCTCAGGGAACAACTAATGAAAAACTGTTTTTT.

This chain joins TRBV4-3 and TRBJ1-1; unclear D gene. The CDR3 has 14 amino acids. Between the trimmed V and J ends, which lost 0 bases and 1 base, there was a span of 6 bases. Germline-derived CDR1 and CDR2 are LGHNA and YSLEER. The CDR3 DNA reads as TGCGCCAGCAGCCAAGATATCAGGAACACTGAAGCTTTCTTT. Its protein is CASSQDIRNTEAFF.

J is TRBJ2-3 and V is TRBV28, with D perhaps TRBD1 (5 bases). V gave up 6 bases and J gave up 3 bases, with 7 bases separating them. CDR1 is MDHEN, CDR2 SYDVKM, per germline. The CDR3 loop spans 12 amino acids. Written as DNA, the CDR3 is TGTGCCAGCAGCCAGGGTACAGATACGCAGTATTTT. Its translation: CASSQGTDTQYF.

The V and J genes are TRBV27 and TRBJ2-2, with a weak D call TRBD1 (6 bases). Trimming removed 3 bases at V and 7 bases at J, with 18 bases between. CDR1 is MNHEY, CDR2 SMNVEV, per germline (reference sequence). This CDR3 has 16 amino acids. CDR3 sequence (DNA): TGTGCCAGCAGTTTCAACGCTATGGGGGCGGGCGGGGAGCTGTTTTTT. Residues: CASSFNAMGAGGELFF.

The chain is built from TRBV7-9 and TRBJ1-2; D unclear. Germline values: CDR1 SEHNR, CDR2 FQNEAQ (reference sequence). The CDR3 totals 13 residues. Trimming removed 1 base at V and 3 bases at J, with 6 bases between. CDR3 region: CASSLVGDYGYTF. CDR3 nucleotide sequence: TGTGCCAGCAGCTTAGTCGGGGACTATGGCTACACCTTC.

V usage is TRBV18 and J usage is TRBJ2-5, with TRBD1 matching over 8 bases. The junction had 9 bases not matched to a gene; V was cut back by 4 bases and J by 2 bases. CDR1 and CDR2 (germline): KGHSH, LQKENI. This CDR3 has 16 amino acids. The CDR3 sequence: CASSQLTGTGQETQYF. The CDR3 nucleotides are TGTGCCAGCTCACAACTAACCGGGACAGGTCAAGAGACCCAGTACTTC. Complete variable domain (other parts from reference TRBV18 and TRBJ2-5): NAGVMQNPRHLVRRRGQEARLRCSPMKGHSHVYWYRQLPEEGLKFMVYLQKENIIDESGMPKERFSAEFPKEGPSILRIQQVVRGDSAAYFCASSQLTGTGQETQYFGPGTRLLVL.

V gene TRBV24-1 combines with J gene TRBJ2-5, with 8 bases fitting TRBD1. The V gene's germline CDR1 is KGHDR and CDR2 SFDVKD. J was trimmed by 3 bases and V by 2 bases; bases with no gene match: 7. The CDR3 length is 16 residues. Written as DNA, the CDR3 is TGTGCCACCAGTGATTGGGGACAGGCCCGTGAAGAGACCCAGTACTTC. Amino acid sequence: CATSDWGQAREETQYF.

The V gene is TRBV27, the J gene TRBJ1-1; D ambiguous. The V and J ends lost 2 bases and 1 base respectively, with 8 bases between them. The germline V gene has CDR1 MNHEY and CDR2 SMNVEV (reference sequence). CDR3 length: 14 amino acids. Here the CDR3 DNA reads TGTGCCAGCAGTTTAGATAGTTGGAACACTGAAGCTTTCTTT. Its protein is CASSLDSWNTEAFF.